These 25 T cell receptor beta chains came from one sample sequenced in a study of blood T cell repertoires in COVID-19. Sequenced by immunoSEQ multiplex PCR; TCRdb stores in-frame clones only, minus some. Here the sample spans over 150,000 clones, about four fifths being singletons. Sequencing used peripheral blood. The source of these receptors is a woman at least 80 years old with active or convalescent COVID-19.

The CDR3: CASSLRGGTDTQYF. The CDR3 bases are TGTGCCAGCAGCCTGAGGGGGGGTACAGATACGCAGTATTTT. The chain combines TRBV7-3 with TRBJ2-3, with TRBD2 as a possible D gene (7 bases). The CDR3 length is 14 residues. The germline V gene encodes CDR1 SGHTA and CDR2 FQGTGA. V shed 5 bases and J shed 3 bases, with 12 bases lying between them. Full variable domain (missing parts from reference TRBV7-3 and TRBJ2-3): GAGVSQTPSNKVTEKGKYVELRCDPISGHTALYWYRQSLGQGPEFLIYFQGTGAADDSGLPNDRFFAVRPEGSVSTLKIQRTERGDSAVYLCASSLRGGTDTQYFGPGTRLTVL.

This chain connects TRBV6-6 to TRBJ1-1; D is perhaps TRBD1 (6 bases). V was pared by 4 bases and J by 8 bases, with 14 bases between. The germline V gene encodes CDR1 MNHNY and CDR2 SVGAGI (reference sequence). CDR3 size: 13 residues. The CDR3 reads CASSWDKAREAFF. DNA of the CDR3: TGTGCCAGCAGTTGGGACAAGGCCAGGGAAGCTTTCTTT.

The rearrangement joins TRBV6-5 to TRBJ2-1; 11 bases fit TRBD1. CDR1 is MNHEY, CDR2 SVGAGI, per germline. V was pared by 7 bases and J by 0 bases, with 2 bases of the junction left unmatched. CDR3 length: 15 amino acids. DNA of the CDR3: TGTGCCAGCACCGGGACAGGGGGCTCCTACAATGAGCAGTTCTTC. Translating it yields CASTGTGGSYNEQFF.

V and J are TRBV10-1 and TRBJ2-5; the match to TRBD2 covers 10 bases. V trimming: 4 bases; J trimming: 5 bases; junction bases outside the gene matches: 4. CDR3 length: 14 amino acids. Germline V CDR1 and CDR2: WNHNN, SYGVQD (reference sequence). CDR3 residues: CASSASSGSETQYF. CDR3 nucleotide sequence: TGCGCCAGCAGTGCGTCTAGCGGGAGTGAGACCCAGTACTTC.

The chain has TRBV5-6 and TRBJ2-3; 8 positions match TRBD1. Germline assignment: CDR1 SGHDT and CDR2 YYEEEE. The V and J ends lost 4 bases and 0 bases, in that order; junction bases with no gene match: 10. The CDR3 is made up of 17 amino acids. This CDR3 reads CASSPPGQVASTDTQYF. CDR3 nucleotide sequence: TGTGCCAGCAGCCCGCCGGGACAGGTGGCTAGCACAGATACGCAGTATTTT.

This clone has a single count. The gene calls are TRBV2 and TRBJ2-3; 7 nucleotides agree with TRBD1. Germline lookup yields CDR1 SNHLY and CDR2 FYNNEI. The CDR3 runs 18 residues. The V segment lost 1 base and the J segment 1 base; nucleotides outside the gene matches: 11. CDR3 in DNA: TGTGCCAGCAGTGAAGGACAGGGCAGAAGGCGTGGCACAGATACGCAGTATTTT. Its translation: CASSEGQGRRRGTDTQYF. Using reference TRBV2 and TRBJ2-3 for the parts outside the CDR3, the full variable domain is EPEVTQTPSHQVTQMGQEVILRCVPISNHLYFYWYRQILGQKVEFLVSFYNNEISEKSEIFDDQFSVERPDGSNFTLKIRSTKLEDSAMYFCASSEGQGRRRGTDTQYFGPGTRLTVL.

The V gene is TRBV30, the J gene TRBJ1-6; no firm D call. This CDR3 contains 15 residues. Trimming removed 3 bases from V and 4 bases from J, with 13 bases in between. Germline assignment: CDR1 GTSNPN and CDR2 SVGIG (reference sequence). The CDR3 loop is CAWSAGRTYNSPLHF. CDR3 DNA sequence: TGTGCCTGGAGCGCCGGGAGAACTTATAATTCACCCCTCCACTTT. Full variable domain (remainder filled in from reference TRBV30 and TRBJ1-6): SQTIHQWPATLVQPVGSPLSLECTVEGTSNPNLYWYRQAAGRGLQLLFYSVGIGQISSEVPQNLSASRPQDRQFILSSKKLLLSDSGFYLCAWSAGRTYNSPLHFGNGTRLTVT.

This chain's CDR3 is CASRAAAGGGYTF. CDR3 coding DNA: TGTGCCAGCAGGGCGGCAGCCGGGGGAGGCTACACCTTC. The gene calls are TRBV3-1 (or the pseudogene TRBV3-2) and TRBJ1-2; TRBD1 might be the D (5 bases). Germline-derived CDR1 and CDR2 are LGHDT and YNNKEL (reference sequence). The CDR3 has 13 residues. Trimming pared 6 bases from V and 8 bases from J, leaving 16 bases between.

The CDR3, as DNA: TGTGCTAACCCAGGGGGGTACACCGGGGAGCTGTTTTTT. Residues: CANPGGYTGELFF. J is TRBJ2-2 and V is TRBV12-3 or TRBV12-4; D may be TRBD1 (7 bases). The CDR3 loop spans 13 amino acids.

The CDR3 is CASRQTGDTEAFF. The CDR3, as DNA: TGTGCCAGCAGACAGACAGGGGACACTGAAGCTTTCTTT. The gene calls are TRBV25-1 and TRBJ1-1, with 8 bases matching TRBD1. After removal of 6 bases from V and 3 bases from J, the junction contained 3 bases not matched to a gene. Germline V gene lookup returns CDR1 MGHDK and CDR2 SYGVNS. This CDR3 comprises 13 residues.

This clone is a singleton in its sample. The J gene is TRBJ2-1, the V gene TRBV2; 11 bases align to TRBD2. CDR1 and CDR2 from the germline V gene are SNHLY and FYNNEI. This CDR3 is built from 15 residues. Trimming took 3 bases from V and 8 from J; bases not matched to a gene: 6. In DNA, the CDR3 is TGTGCCAGCAGTGAGGGCCTAGCGGGAGGCCATGAGCAGTTCTTC. It is translated as CASSEGLAGGHEQFF.

The rearrangement joins TRBV19 to TRBJ2-3; 14 nucleotides line up with TRBD2. Germline V gene sequence: CDR1 LNHDA, CDR2 SQIVND (reference sequence). Trimming at V came to 3 bases and at J to 4 bases, leaving 6 bases not matched to a gene. The CDR3 extends over 17 amino acids. CDR3 in DNA: TGTGCCAGTAGTATTAGACTAGCGGGAGGGCCGGCAGATACGCAGTATTTT. Translation gives CASSIRLAGGPADTQYF.

The genes are TRBV3-1 (or the pseudogene TRBV3-2) and TRBJ2-4; a weak D match, TRBD2 (6 bases). This CDR3 contains 15 residues. CDR1 and CDR2 from the germline V gene are LGHDT and YNNKEL (reference sequence). V shed 0 bases and J shed 3 bases, with 9 bases lying between them. The CDR3 region is CASSQEGGGKNIQYF. The DNA of the CDR3 is TGTGCCAGCAGCCAAGAGGGGGGAGGCAAAAACATTCAGTACTTC.

The chain uses TRBV7-6 and TRBJ1-1; D perhaps matches TRBD1 (5 bases). The CDR3 extends over 19 amino acids. Between the trimmed V and J ends, which lost 4 bases and 6 bases, there was a span of 30 bases. Germline-derived CDR1 and CDR2 are SGHVS and FNYEAQ. CDR3 loop: CASSSSPGDGTVVWAEAFF. CDR3 sequence (DNA): TGTGCCAGCAGCTCAAGCCCGGGGGACGGAACGGTCGTCTGGGCTGAAGCTTTCTTT. The whole variable domain, remainder taken from reference TRBV7-6 and TRBJ1-1, is GAGVSQSPRYKVTKRGQDVALRCDPISGHVSLYWYRQALGQGPEFLTYFNYEAQQDKSGLPNDRFSAERPEGSISTLTIQRTEQRDSAMYRCASSSSPGDGTVVWAEAFFGQGTRLTVV.

The table lists this clone with a count of one. This rearrangement joins TRBV9 to TRBJ1-4, with D unresolved. Germline V gives CDR1 SGDLS, CDR2 YYNGEE. Trimming cost V 5 bases and J 8 bases, with 10 bases left between them. This CDR3 contains 12 residues. CDR3 DNA sequence: TGTGCCAGCAGGGGCCCTGAGGAAAAACTGTTTTTT. It yields the protein CASRGPEEKLFF.

V usage is TRBV5-1 and J usage is TRBJ2-5; TRBD1 matches 9 bases. In germline, CDR1 is SGHRS, CDR2 YFSETQ. V was clipped by 4 bases and J by 3 bases; unmatched bases: 7. The CDR3 consists of 15 residues. CDR3 in amino acids: CASSLTGTGKETQYF. The DNA of the CDR3 is TGCGCCAGCAGCCTTACCGGGACAGGGAAAGAGACCCAGTACTTC.

This sequence joins TRBV19 and TRBJ2-3; D perhaps matches TRBD1 (5 bases). This CDR3 has 17 residues. Germline-derived CDR1 and CDR2 are LNHDA and SQIVND (reference sequence). Trimming stripped 5 bases from V and 0 bases from J, with 18 bases between. In DNA form, the CDR3 reads TGTGCCAGTAGTTTGTATGGCAGGGATTATAGCACAGATACGCAGTATTTT. It codes for CASSLYGRDYSTDTQYF.

The rearrangement links TRBV15 to TRBJ2-7; D perhaps matches TRBD1 (5 bases). Per the germline V gene, CDR1 is LNHNV and CDR2 is YYDKDF (reference sequence). The CDR3 runs 16 residues. Trimming removed 1 base at V and 0 bases at J, with 13 bases between. For the CDR3, the DNA is TGTGCCACCAGCAGAGGTATACAGGATAGCTCCTACGAGCAGTACTTC. The encoded protein is CATSRGIQDSSYEQYF.

In its sample, this clone was seen a few times. The chain is built from TRBV6-4 and TRBJ2-3; 9 bases are a match to TRBD2. The CDR3 length is 18 residues. V lost 2 bases to trimming and J lost 1 base; unmatched junction nucleotides: 10. The germline CDR1 and CDR2 sequences are MRHNA and SNTAGT. The CDR3 region is CASSDQHSWTSGTDTQYF. As DNA, the CDR3 is TGTGCCAGCAGTGACCAGCACTCCTGGACTAGCGGCACAGATACGCAGTATTTT.

The chain combines TRBV9 with TRBJ1-2; TRBD1 matches 8 bases. Germline lookup yields CDR1 SGDLS and CDR2 YYNGEE. Trimming cost V 3 bases and J 2 bases; bases outside gene matches: 9. The length of the CDR3 is 16 residues. In nucleotides, the CDR3 is TGTGCCAGCAGCGCACGGGGACAGGCGAAAAACTATGGCTACACCTTC. It specifies CASSARGQAKNYGYTF.

In this sample, this clone turned up a few times. The V gene is TRBV6-5, the J gene TRBJ2-3; TRBD1 aligns across 9 bases. With 2 bases clipped from V and 5 bases from J, the junction kept 5 bases outside the gene matches. The CDR3 is made up of 15 amino acids. From germline, CDR1 is MNHEY and CDR2 SVGAGI. Here the CDR3 reads CASSYRGTGQDTQYF. DNA of the CDR3: TGTGCCAGCAGTTACCGCGGGACAGGGCAAGATACGCAGTATTTT.

This chain connects TRBV28 to TRBJ1-4; possible D gene TRBD1, 6 bases. CDR1 is MDHEN and CDR2 is SYDVKM in the germline V gene. The germline V and J ends were trimmed by 2 bases and 3 bases, with 10 bases remaining between them. The CDR3 is 15 amino acids. CDR3 coding DNA: TGTGCCAGCAGTTTAATCAACAGGGCTAATGAAAAACTGTTTTTT. This sequence encodes CASSLINRANEKLFF. The entire variable domain, with the rest obtained from reference TRBV28 and TRBJ1-4, is as follows: DVKVTQSSRYLVKRTGEKVFLECVQDMDHENMFWYRQDPGLGLRLIYFSYDVKMKEKGDIPEGYSVSREKKERFSLILESASTNQTSMYLCASSLINRANEKLFFGSGTQLSVL.

Comments on this clone: Sequence at one end of the junction differs from germline and may be a read error. The rearrangement joins TRBV19 to TRBJ1-5, with TRBD1 matching 8 bases. The CDR3 sequence is 14 residues long. CDR1 is LNHDA, CDR2 SQIVND, per germline (reference sequence). This chain's CDR3 is CASSVDRGAQPQHF. The DNA of the CDR3 is TGTGCCAGTAGTGTAGACAGGGGCGCCCAGCCCCAGCATTTT.

This rearrangement joins TRBV5-1 to TRBJ1-1; 11 bases align to TRBD1. Per germline, CDR1 SGHRS and CDR2 YFSETQ. This CDR3 spans 18 amino acids. With V trimmed by 0 bases and J by 1 base, 8 bases remained unmatched. This chain's CDR3 is CASSLEGQGAIGNTEAFF. The DNA for the CDR3 is TGCGCCAGCAGCTTGGAAGGACAGGGGGCGATCGGGAACACTGAAGCTTTCTTT.

This clone has only one observation. This chain uses TRBV30 with TRBJ2-1; perhaps TRBD2 as D (6 bases). The length of the CDR3 is 18 residues. The V gene's germline CDR1 is GTSNPN and CDR2 SVGIG (reference sequence). V lost 3 bases to trimming and J lost 0 bases, with 21 bases between them. The CDR3 DNA is TGTGCCTGGAGGTCAAACCGAGGGTACGGGGGCTCCTACAATGAGCAGTTCTTC. This gives the protein CAWRSNRGYGGSYNEQFF. Drawing the rest from reference TRBV30 and TRBJ2-1, the complete variable domain is SQTIHQWPATLVQPVGSPLSLECTVEGTSNPNLYWYRQAAGRGLQLLFYSVGIGQISSEVPQNLSASRPQDRQFILSSKKLLLSDSGFYLCAWRSNRGYGGSYNEQFFGPGTRLTVL.